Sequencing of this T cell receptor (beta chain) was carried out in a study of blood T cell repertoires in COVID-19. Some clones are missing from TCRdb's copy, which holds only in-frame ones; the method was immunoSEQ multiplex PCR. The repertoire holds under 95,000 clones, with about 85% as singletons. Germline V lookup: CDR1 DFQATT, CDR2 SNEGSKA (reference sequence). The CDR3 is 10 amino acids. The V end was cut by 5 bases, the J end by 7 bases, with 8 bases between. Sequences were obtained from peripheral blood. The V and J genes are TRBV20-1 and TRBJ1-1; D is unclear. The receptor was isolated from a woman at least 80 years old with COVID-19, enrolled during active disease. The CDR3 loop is CSADEGEAFF. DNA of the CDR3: TGCAGTGCTGATGAGGGTGAAGCTTTCTTT.